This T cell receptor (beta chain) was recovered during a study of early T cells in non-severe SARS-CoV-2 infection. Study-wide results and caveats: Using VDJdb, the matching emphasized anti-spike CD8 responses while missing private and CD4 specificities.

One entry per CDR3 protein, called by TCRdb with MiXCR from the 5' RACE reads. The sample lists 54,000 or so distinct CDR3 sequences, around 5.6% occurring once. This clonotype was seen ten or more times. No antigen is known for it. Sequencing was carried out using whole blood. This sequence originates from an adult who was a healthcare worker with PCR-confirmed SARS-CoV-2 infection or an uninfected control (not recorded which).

Here the CDR3 DNA reads TGTGCCACCAAGCTCTCCCGGGACGGAGGCTACGAGCAGTACTTC. It encodes CATKLSRDGGYEQYF. The J gene is TRBJ2-7, the V gene TRBV19; tentatively, D is TRBD1 or TRBD2 (5 bases each). Between the trimmed V and J ends, which lost 10 bases and 3 bases, there was a span of 22 bases. The CDR3 extends over 15 amino acids. Germline-derived CDR1 and CDR2 are LNHDA and SQIVND (reference sequence).